This is a list of T cell receptor beta chains from one sample in a study of cytomegalovirus exposure and HLA in healthy donors. Some clones are missing from TCRdb's copy, which holds only in-frame ones; the method was immunoSEQ multiplex PCR. This sample yields under 250,000 clones, of which 82% are seen a single time; nearly 6% belongs to the top ten. Sample: PBMCs. The receptor source for this set is a man aged 35 to 55 in good health and CMV-seropositive. CDR3s include the opening cysteine and the closing phenylalanine or tryptophan. D genes are given only for firm matches. The size field is filled for only some rows; it gives once, few, many or a size class.

CDR3	DNA	V	D	J	size	length
CASSLGPGVTDTQYF	TGTGCCAGCAGCTTGGGGCCGGGGGTAACAGATACGCAGTATTTT	TRBV9	.	TRBJ2-3	.	15
CATSKEGLTPYPGYTF	TGTGCCACCAGCAAAGAGGGACTTACACCTTATCCTGGCTACACCTTC	TRBV15	.	TRBJ1-2	.	16
CASSRTADYNEQFF	TGTGCCAGTAGCAGGACAGCCGACTACAATGAGCAGTTCTTC	TRBV19	.	TRBJ2-1	.	14
CASTKGQSNQPQHF	TGTGCCAGTACCAAAGGACAGAGCAATCAGCCCCAGCATTTT	TRBV19	.	TRBJ1-5	.	14
CASSLGRQGVGELFF	TGTGCCAGCAGCTTAGGGAGACAGGGGGTCGGGGAGCTGTTTTTT	TRBV7-7	TRBD1	TRBJ2-2	few	15
CASSGHPGLEQFF	TGCGCCAGCAGTGGGCATCCAGGACTCGAGCAGTTCTTC	TRBV10-1	.	TRBJ2-1	few	13
CASSLEEYRGTGGYTF	TGTGCCAGCAGCTTGGAAGAGTACAGGGGGACGGGTGGCTACACCTTC	TRBV5-6	TRBD1	TRBJ1-2	.	16
CASKQGNQPQHF	TGTGCCTCCAAACAGGGGAATCAGCCCCAGCATTTT	TRBV30	TRBD1	TRBJ1-5	.	12
CSVQFHEKLFF	TGCAGTGTCCAGTTCCATGAAAAACTGTTTTTT	TRBV20-1	.	TRBJ1-4	.	11
CASGQGGQPQHF	TGTGCCAGCGGACAGGGTGGGCAGCCCCAGCATTTT	TRBV28	TRBD1	TRBJ1-5	few	12
CASSERIAGADEQFF	TGTGCCAGCAGTGAGAGAATAGCGGGAGCGGATGAGCAGTTCTTC	TRBV6-4	TRBD2	TRBJ2-1	.	15
CASRLTEAFF	TGTGCCAGCAGACTCACTGAAGCTTTCTTT	TRBV6-5	.	TRBJ1-1	few	10
CASSLNPSGVSSYNEQFF	TGTGCCAGCAGCTTAAATCCTAGCGGGGTTAGCTCCTACAATGAGCAGTTCTTC	TRBV7-8	TRBD2	TRBJ2-1	.	18
CATSRLPSLAPVTEAFF	TGTGCCACCAGCAGACTTCCCTCGTTAGCGCCTGTCACTGAAGCTTTCTTT	TRBV15	.	TRBJ1-1	.	17
CASSPMVATEQETQYF	TGTGCCAGCAGTCCCATGGTTGCGACAGAACAAGAGACCCAGTACTTC	TRBV27	.	TRBJ2-5	once	16
CASSFGAGRGAYEQYF	TGTGCCAGCAGCTTCGGAGCGGGAAGAGGGGCCTACGAGCAGTACTTC	TRBV5-4	TRBD2	TRBJ2-7	.	16
CASSYGTAYEKLFF	TGTGCCAGCAGCTACGGGACAGCCTATGAAAAACTGTTTTTT	TRBV2	TRBD1	TRBJ1-4	.	14
CASSIGTGGFVNQPQHF	TGTGCCAGTAGTATTGGGACAGGGGGGTTTGTTAATCAGCCCCAGCATTTT	TRBV19	TRBD1	TRBJ1-5	.	17
CARWQGEAFF	TGTGCCCGCTGGCAGGGTGAAGCTTTCTTT	TRBV30	.	TRBJ1-1	.	10
CASSSRDGYTF	TGTGCCAGCAGCTCCAGGGATGGCTACACCTTC	TRBV7-8	.	TRBJ1-2	.	11
CASSLVGRGAEQYF	TGTGCCAGCAGCTTAGTTGGCAGGGGGGCCGAGCAGTACTTC	TRBV7-9	.	TRBJ2-7	once	14
CASSFGQGRTDTQYF	TGTGCCAGCAGTTTTGGACAGGGGCGCACAGATACGCAGTATTTT	TRBV6-1	TRBD1	TRBJ2-3	.	15
CASSLVSGNTEAFF	TGCGCCAGCAGCTTGGTTTCCGGGAACACTGAAGCTTTCTTT	TRBV5-1	.	TRBJ1-1	.	14
CASSSGLYNEQFF	TGTGCCAGCAGTTCGGGACTCTACAATGAGCAGTTCTTC	TRBV27	.	TRBJ2-1	.	13
CSVDGRAYGYTF	TGCAGCGTTGATGGCAGGGCCTATGGCTACACCTTC	TRBV29-1	.	TRBJ1-2	.	12
CASRQFYQPQHF	TGCGCCAGTCGACAGTTCTATCAGCCCCAGCATTTT	TRBV5-1	.	TRBJ1-5	once	12
CASSYSRDRPNEGYTF	TGTGCCAGCAGTTACAGCCGGGACAGGCCTAATGAAGGCTACACCTTC	TRBV6-5	TRBD1	TRBJ1-2	once	16
CASSPWGGANQPQHF	TGTGCCAGCAGCCCATGGGGGGGCGCTAATCAGCCCCAGCATTTT	TRBV9	.	TRBJ1-5	few	15
CASSLGGRLSQETQYF	TGCGCCAGCAGCTTGGGGGGGAGGTTGTCCCAAGAGACCCAGTACTTC	TRBV5-1	.	TRBJ2-5	.	16
CASSLDSENTEAFF	TGTGCCAGCAGCTTGGACAGTGAGAACACTGAAGCTTTCTTT	TRBV7-9	.	TRBJ1-1	.	14
CASSNPGLAGGNTGELFF	TGTGCCAGCAGCAACCCGGGACTAGCGGGAGGTAACACCGGGGAGCTGTTTTTT	TRBV7-2	TRBD2	TRBJ2-2	.	18
CASSLGGQGARNEQFF	TGCGCCAGCAGCTTGGGGGGACAGGGGGCACGCAATGAGCAGTTCTTC	TRBV5-1	TRBD1	TRBJ2-1	.	16
CASSPQTGGTEAFF	TGTGCCAGCAGCCCGCAGACGGGGGGCACTGAAGCTTTCTTT	TRBV9	.	TRBJ1-1	.	14
CASSSTGGSNEKLFF	TGTGCCAGCAGCAGTACAGGGGGCTCGAATGAAAAACTGTTTTTT	TRBV9	TRBD1	TRBJ1-4	.	15
CASTPGLGHEQFF	TGTGCCAGCACCCCGGGACTAGGCCATGAGCAGTTCTTC	TRBV7-3	TRBD2	TRBJ2-1	.	13
CASGPLAGVRETQYF	TGTGCTAGTGGTCCCCTAGCGGGAGTCCGGGAGACCCAGTACTTC	TRBV12-5	TRBD2	TRBJ2-5	.	15
CASSPGTALYGYTF	TGTGCCAGCAGCCCCGGGACAGCCCTCTATGGCTACACCTTC	TRBV6-6	TRBD1	TRBJ1-2	.	14
CASSVATSGSYNEQFF	TGTGCCAGCAGCGTAGCCACTAGCGGGAGTTACAATGAGCAGTTCTTC	TRBV9	TRBD2	TRBJ2-1	.	16
CSVGSTSGRADTQYF	TGCAGCGTTGGCTCGACTAGCGGGAGAGCAGATACGCAGTATTTT	TRBV29-1	TRBD2	TRBJ2-3	once	15
CASSKTSGSKNEQFF	TGTGCCAGCTCAAAGACTAGCGGGAGTAAGAATGAGCAGTTCTTC	TRBV18	TRBD2	TRBJ2-1	.	15
CASSQDGGEWGTEAFF	TGCGCCAGCAGCCAAGATGGCGGGGAATGGGGCACTGAGGCTTTCTTT	TRBV4-1	.	TRBJ1-1	.	16
CASSYGTAVGEQYF	TGTGCCAGCAGTTACGGGACAGCAGTAGGCGAGCAGTACTTC	TRBV6-6	TRBD1	TRBJ2-7	.	14
CASQRQGAGTGELFF	TGCGCCAGCCAGAGACAGGGGGCTGGAACCGGGGAGCTGTTTTTT	TRBV10-1	TRBD1	TRBJ2-2	.	15
CATREGVNYGYTF	TGTGCCACCAGGGAAGGGGTTAACTATGGCTACACCTTC	TRBV15	.	TRBJ1-2	.	13
CASSITASTGVNEQFF	TGTGCCAGTAGTATAACCGCGTCGACCGGGGTGAATGAGCAGTTCTTC	TRBV19	.	TRBJ2-1	.	16
CASSMGQGRVRTEAFF	TGTGCCAGTAGTATGGGACAGGGAAGGGTAAGGACTGAAGCTTTCTTT	TRBV19	TRBD1	TRBJ1-1	.	16